This T cell receptor (beta chain) was obtained from a study of cytotoxic CD8 clonotypes in ibrutinib-treated CLL. At the level of the study: Partial response was seen in roughly 24 patients and complete response in 2; after median 68 months, about 14 stayed remitted, around 12 progressed. Response samples followed a median 12 months of treatment, range 6 to 36. Samples showed on average approximately 260,000 productive templates and roughly 90,000 productive rearrangements. Study-level points and caveats: Exceeding age-matched healthy donors, baseline clonality also tracked the counts of circulating CD8+ T cells.

V trimming: 3 bases; J trimming: 1 base; junction bases outside the gene matches: 13. Per the germline V gene, CDR1 is SGHDN and CDR2 is FVKESK. This CDR3 comprises 20 residues. The table came from immunoSEQ multiplex PCR; TCRdb's copy has only in-frame clones and leaves some out. Of some 300,000 clones in the sample, approximately 80% were seen once. Concerning this clone itself: Its antigen is currently unknown.

The receptor was isolated from a human donor with chronic lymphocytic leukemia. The chain has TRBV14 and TRBJ2-7, with 15 positions matching TRBD2. The source material was PBMCs, sampled before ibrutinib treatment. The CDR3 nucleotides read TGTGCCAGCAGCCAGGGGACTAGCGGGAGGTATTTGCCGGGTTCCTACGAGCAGTACTTC. Amino acid sequence: CASSQGTSGRYLPGSYEQYF.